This T cell receptor beta chain originates from a study of blood T cell repertoires in COVID-19. About the study: Both acute and convalescent COVID-19 samples were obtained from the United States, Italy and Spain.

Among Cohort 3 donors, those recovered had two negative PCRs, clearance, or symptom resolution. Only in-frame clones appear in the TCRdb table, and some are missing; sequencing was by immunoSEQ multiplex PCR. The top ten hold about 9.4% of the sample, which has about 330,000 clones, 80% to 90% seen once. The sequencing input was PBMCs or T cells enriched from blood (not recorded which). This TCR came from a woman aged 18-29 years who had recovered from COVID-19.

CDR3 nucleotide sequence: TGTGCCAGCAGTGAATTTGGGGGGGCCGGGTCAGATACGCAGTATTTT. It translates to CASSEFGGAGSDTQYF. This rearrangement joins TRBV25-1 to TRBJ2-3, with TRBD2 as a possible D gene (7 bases). Trimming removed 1 base at V and 4 bases at J, with 15 bases between. CDR1 MGHDK and CDR2 SYGVNS come from the germline V gene. The CDR3 runs to 16 residues.